These 23 T cell receptor beta chains were all obtained from the same sample, sequenced in a study of CD8+ T cells in alopecia areata. Investigators isolated RNA and reverse transcribed it into cDNA to act as the sequencing template. Sequenced by immunoSEQ multiplex PCR; TCRdb stores in-frame clones only, minus some. The sample consists of 50,000 to 65,000 clones, more than 45% of them appearing once. Treatment here: oral pan-JAK inhibitor, 5-10 mg twice daily. Sequenced material: CD8+ T cells sorted from blood, taken at approximately week 37, from a patient treated with tofacitinib. All receptors come from a human donor with alopecia areata.

This clone came up a few times. The CDR3 here is CASSFGTGYEKLFF. The CDR3 nucleotides read TGTGCCAGCAGCTTCGGGACAGGGTATGAAAAACTGTTTTTT. V is TRBV5-4 and J is TRBJ1-4; TRBD1 matches 9 bases. Unmatched junction bases numbered 2, after V lost 2 bases and J lost 6 bases. CDR1 and CDR2 (germline): SGHNT, YYREEE (reference sequence). The CDR3 has 14 residues.

The chain recombines TRBV5-6 with TRBJ2-7; perhaps TRBD2 as D (5 bases). This CDR3 is 13 amino acids long. Germline values: CDR1 SGHDT, CDR2 YYEEEE. Trimming took 0 bases from V and 2 from J, leaving 6 bases between them. The CDR3 DNA sequence: TGTGCCAGCAGCTTGGGGCGGGCCTACGAGCAGTACTTC. Its translation: CASSLGRAYEQYF. The entire variable domain, with the rest obtained from reference TRBV5-6 and TRBJ2-7, is as follows: DAGVTQSPTHLIKTRGQQVTLRCSPKSGHDTVSWYQQALGQGPQFIFQYYEEEERQRGNFPDRFSGHQFPNYSSELNVNALLLGDSALYLCASSLGRAYEQYFGPGTRLTVT.

Points on this clone: Mismatch with germline at one junction end may stem from a read error. The J gene is TRBJ1-1, the V gene TRBV30; D is ambiguous. There are 11 residues in the CDR3. Germline V gene lookup returns CDR1 GTSNPN and CDR2 SVGIG (reference sequence). CDR3 protein: CACDGNAEAFF. The CDR3 bases are TGTGCCTGTGACGGGAACGCTGAAGCTTTCTTT.

This clone was seen a few times. The J gene is TRBJ2-3, the V gene TRBV7-2; D gene uncertain. Trimming took 5 bases from V and 2 from J, leaving 8 bases between them. Germline CDR1 and CDR2: SGHTA and FQGNSA. The length of the CDR3 is 13 residues. Here the CDR3 reads CASSSGPTDTQYF. CDR3 nucleotides: TGTGCCAGCAGCAGTGGACCCACAGATACGCAGTATTTT.

V gene TRBV5-6 combines with J gene TRBJ2-3, with TRBD2 matching over 8 bases. The V gene's germline CDR1 is SGHDT and CDR2 YYEEEE. J lost 4 bases, V lost 1 base, and 5 bases had no gene match. The CDR3 consists of 15 residues. CDR3 bases: TGTGCCAGCAGCTTGACTAGCGGTTATTCAGATACGCAGTATTTT. Encoded protein: CASSLTSGYSDTQYF. Combining the CDR3 with reference TRBV5-6 and TRBJ2-3 gives the whole variable domain DAGVTQSPTHLIKTRGQQVTLRCSPKSGHDTVSWYQQALGQGPQFIFQYYEEEERQRGNFPDRFSGHQFPNYSSELNVNALLLGDSALYLCASSLTSGYSDTQYFGPGTRLTVL.

This chain joins TRBV28 and TRBJ2-7; D remains ambiguous. The CDR3 runs 11 residues. Germline values: CDR1 MDHEN, CDR2 SYDVKM. Trimming left V 6 bases short and J 6 bases short, with 9 bases between. CDR3 loop: CASRRSGEQYF. The CDR3 nucleotides read TGTGCCAGCAGAAGGAGTGGCGAGCAGTACTTC.

This clone turned up a few times. V is TRBV29-1 and J is TRBJ2-6; perhaps TRBD2 as D (7 bases). Trimming shortened V by 7 bases and J by 0 bases, and 16 bases separated the two germline ends. Germline V CDR1 and CDR2: SQVTM, ANQGSEA. This CDR3 spans 16 amino acids. CDR3 amino acids: CSARGDTSSGANVLTF. CDR3 in DNA: TGCAGCGCTCGGGGGGACACGAGCTCTGGGGCCAACGTCCTGACTTTC.

This clone has ten or more counts. The chain couples TRBV7-9 to TRBJ2-7; possible D gene TRBD2, 6 bases. Germline V gene data show CDR1 as SEHNR and CDR2 as FQNEAQ (reference sequence). V was shortened by 5 bases and J by 3 bases, with 20 bases between the two germline ends. The CDR3 loop spans 16 amino acids. The CDR3 loop is CASSGGLRGDYYEQYF. In DNA form, the CDR3 reads TGTGCCAGCAGCGGGGGACTGCGAGGGGATTACTACGAGCAGTACTTC.

J is TRBJ1-4 and V is TRBV19; D perhaps matches TRBD1 (6 bases). Germline V gene sequence: CDR1 LNHDA, CDR2 SQIVND (reference sequence). The CDR3 totals 15 residues. Trimming cost V 5 bases and J 6 bases, with 16 bases left between them. The CDR3 DNA follows: TGTGCCAGTAGTGAACCGGGACAAGGAGATGAAAAACTGTTTTTT. Amino acids: CASSEPGQGDEKLFF.

Only a few counts were recorded for this clone. The rearrangement links TRBV29-1 to TRBJ2-6; D gene unclear. CDR3 size: 14 residues. V shed 7 bases and J shed 0 bases, with 10 bases lying between them. Germline assignment: CDR1 SQVTM and CDR2 ANQGSEA. The CDR3 nucleotides read TGCAGCGCCTTTAGTCACTCTGGGGCCAACGTCCTGACTTTC. Residues: CSAFSHSGANVLTF.

The gene calls are TRBV29-1 and TRBJ1-5, with D tentatively TRBD1 (5 bases). The V gene lost 4 bases and the J gene lost 1 base, with 14 bases spanning the gap. The CDR3 has 15 amino acids. Germline-derived CDR1 and CDR2 are SQVTM and ANQGSEA. CDR3 region: CSVVEEGDSNQPQHF. The DNA of the CDR3 is TGCAGCGTTGTGGAAGAAGGGGACAGCAATCAGCCCCAGCATTTT.

This clone was picked up a small number of times. CDR3 in amino acids: CASSQDTGELFF. The CDR3, as DNA: TGTGCCAGCAGTCAGGACACCGGGGAGCTGTTTTTT. The rearrangement links TRBV7-9 to TRBJ2-2; no firm D call. V was shortened by 6 bases and J by 3 bases, with 5 bases between the two germline ends. The germline V gene has CDR1 SEHNR and CDR2 FQNEAQ (reference sequence). The CDR3 consists of 12 residues.

Concerning this clone: One end of the junction fails to match germline, which may point to a read error. The gene calls are TRBV30 and TRBJ2-2, with a possible D match to TRBD2 (6 bases). Germline V gives CDR1 GTSNPN, CDR2 SVGIG (reference sequence). This CDR3 region has 14 residues. CDR3: CAWSGNDATRPFLF. CDR3 bases: TGTGCCTGGAGTGGTAACGATGCGACTAGACCCTTTCTTTTT.

This clone was seen a handful of times. V is TRBV7-2 and J is TRBJ1-5, with TRBD1 matching 8 bases. The CDR3 is 12 residues long. In germline, CDR1 is SGHTA, CDR2 FQGNSA. V gave up 5 bases and J gave up 9 bases; unmatched junction bases: 3. Written as DNA, the CDR3 is TGTGCCAGCAGCCCAGGGGGCCCGCCCCAGCATTTT. It yields the protein CASSPGGPPQHF.

This clone occurred a few times. V usage is TRBV7-9 and J usage is TRBJ1-2; D unclear. Between the trimmed V and J ends, which lost 11 bases and 2 bases, there was a span of 9 bases. CDR3 length: 11 residues. In germline, CDR1 is SEHNR, CDR2 FQNEAQ (reference sequence). CDR3 protein: CAGALNYGYTF. The CDR3 DNA reads as TGTGCCGGCGCACTAAACTATGGCTACACCTTC.

This clone was detected a few times. The V call is TRBV29-1, the J call TRBJ2-7, with 7 bases aligning to TRBD1. The ends lost 3 bases at V and 4 bases at J; junction bases unmatched: 6. CDR1 and CDR2 (germline): SQVTM, ANQGSEA. The CDR3 contains 13 residues. CDR3 protein: CSVEADRQYEQYF. Here the CDR3 DNA reads TGCAGCGTTGAGGCGGACAGGCAATACGAGCAGTACTTC.

This clone was picked up a small number of times. The gene calls are TRBV5-4 and TRBJ2-4, with 11 bases aligning to TRBD2. In germline, CDR1 is SGHNT, CDR2 YYREEE (reference sequence). The CDR3 length is 19 residues. V gave up 3 bases and J gave up 8 bases; unmatched junction bases: 19. CDR3 nucleotide sequence: TGTGCCAGCAGCTACCCGGGACTAGCGGATCGTCCTGGAAGGGACATTCAGTACTTC. The encoded protein is CASSYPGLADRPGRDIQYF. Full variable domain (rest looked up from reference TRBV5-4 and TRBJ2-4): ETGVTQSPTHLIKTRGQQVTLRCSSQSGHNTVSWYQQALGQGPQFIFQYYREEENGRGNFPPRFSGLQFPNYSSELNVNALELDDSALYLCASSYPGLADRPGRDIQYFGAGTRLSVL.

The rearrangement joins TRBV5-1 to TRBJ2-5; TRBD2 aligns across 11 bases. Germline CDR1 reads SGHRS; CDR2 reads YFSETQ. This CDR3 contains 14 residues. The ends lost 5 bases at V and 3 bases at J; junction bases unmatched: 3. The CDR3 here is CASSVTSGKETQYF. The CDR3 bases are TGCGCCAGCAGTGTGACTAGCGGGAAAGAGACCCAGTACTTC.

The chain is built from TRBV27 and TRBJ1-4; D is perhaps TRBD1 (5 bases). V was trimmed by 8 bases and J by 7 bases, leaving 8 bases between them. In germline, CDR1 is MNHEY, CDR2 SMNVEV (reference sequence). The CDR3 has 11 residues. CDR3 DNA sequence: TGTGCCAGCTATGGGGGTGAAAAACTGTTTTTT. Translating it yields CASYGGEKLFF. The full variable domain, in which reference TRBV27 and TRBJ1-4 provide the parts outside the CDR3, is EAQVTQNPRYLITVTGKKLTVTCSQNMNHEYMSWYRQDPGLGLRQIYYSMNVEVTDKGDVPEGYKVSRKEKRNFPLILESPSPNQTSLYFCASYGGEKLFFGSGTQLSVL.

This sequence joins TRBV27 and TRBJ2-1; TRBD2 matches at 7 bases. V was pared by 2 bases and J by 6 bases, with 1 base of the junction left unmatched. This CDR3 is built from 13 residues. The germline CDR1 and CDR2 sequences are MNHEY and SMNVEV (reference sequence). The CDR3 nucleotides are TGTGCCAGCAGTTTAGGGAGGGTCAATGAGCAGTTCTTC. Translation: CASSLGRVNEQFF.

In its sample, this clone was seen a few times. The sample has other DNA sequences that encode this CDR3 too. This rearrangement joins TRBV5-1 to TRBJ2-5, with TRBD2 identical over 11 bases. CDR1 is SGHRS and CDR2 is YFSETQ in the germline V gene. V lost 4 bases and J lost 2; bases outside the gene matches: 4. This CDR3 is built from 15 residues. The CDR3 here is CASSTGTSGQETQYF. For the CDR3, the DNA is TGCGCCAGCAGCACCGGGACTAGCGGACAAGAGACCCAGTACTTC.

The chain recombines TRBV11-2 with TRBJ1-1, with D uncertain. Germline V lookup: CDR1 SGHAT, CDR2 FQNNGV. The CDR3 is made up of 12 amino acids. The V end was cut by 1 base, the J end by 8 bases, with 8 bases between. The CDR3 nucleotides are TGTGCCAGCAGCTTAGTACAGAGCGAAGCTTTCTTT. This codes for CASSLVQSEAFF.

The chain links TRBV6-5 to TRBJ1-1; D is ambiguous. Germline-derived CDR1 and CDR2 are MNHEY and SVGAGI. This CDR3 is built from 13 residues. Trimming stripped 8 bases from V and 1 base from J, with 11 bases between. The DNA of the CDR3 is TGTGCCAGCCAACAAAAAGGGAACACTGAAGCTTTCTTT. It translates to CASQQKGNTEAFF.